The 30 T cell receptor beta chains below all came from one sample that was sequenced in a study of control samples from healthy donors and cancer patients. The assay was immunoSEQ multiplex PCR, and TCRdb's table has in-frame clones only and misses some. The data contain 65,000 to 70,000 clones, around four fifths of them singletons. The sequencing input was PBMCs. These TCRs come from a woman aged 45 to 65 with lung cancer.

This chain connects TRBV2 to TRBJ2-6, with 7 positions matching TRBD1. CDR1 and CDR2 from the germline V gene are SNHLY and FYNNEI. The CDR3 totals 16 residues. Trimming cost V 10 bases and J 0 bases; bases outside gene matches: 9. DNA for the CDR3: TGTGCCACAACGGGACAGCCCTTCTCTGGGGCCAACGTCCTGACTTTC. Its translation: CATTGQPFSGANVLTF.

The genes are TRBV5-1 and TRBJ1-1, with D maybe TRBD1 (5 bases). Germline CDR1 is SGHRS and CDR2 is YFSETQ. V was trimmed by 2 bases and J by 1 base, leaving 12 bases between them. The CDR3 runs 15 residues. The CDR3 DNA reads TGCGCCAGCAGCTTTGCAGGGTCGGCGAACACTGAAGCTTTCTTT. It yields the protein CASSFAGSANTEAFF.

This chain uses TRBV4-2 with TRBJ1-1; TRBD1 matches 11 bases. Unmatched junction bases numbered 5, after V lost 2 bases and J lost 3 bases. CDR1 is LGHNA and CDR2 is YNFKEQ in the germline V gene. The CDR3 has 16 amino acids. CDR3 sequence: CASSQLGTGGDTEAFF. CDR3 coding DNA: TGTGCCAGCAGCCAATTAGGGACAGGGGGTGACACTGAAGCTTTCTTT.

This chain joins TRBV29-1 and TRBJ1-1; 8 bases agree with TRBD1. Germline CDR1 reads SQVTM; CDR2 reads ANQGSEA. V was pared by 3 bases and J by 4 bases, with 4 bases of the junction left unmatched. The CDR3 loop spans 13 amino acids. CDR3 residues: CSVEGQGATEAFF. CDR3 DNA: TGCAGCGTTGAGGGCCAGGGGGCCACTGAAGCTTTCTTT.

V and J are TRBV5-1 and TRBJ1-2; D is possibly TRBD1 (5 bases). The CDR3 contains 15 residues. Per germline, CDR1 SGHRS and CDR2 YFSETQ. V dropped 4 bases and J dropped 7 bases, with 20 bases sitting between them. CDR3 sequence reads: CASSPGGLRGGGYTF. CDR3 bases: TGCGCCAGCAGCCCCGGCGGCTTGAGGGGAGGTGGCTACACCTTC.

V usage is TRBV11-2 and J usage is TRBJ2-1, with a weak D call TRBD1 (6 bases). The CDR3 contains 16 residues. Germline CDR1 is SGHAT and CDR2 is FQNNGV. The V end lost 1 base, the J end lost 0 bases, and 10 bases lay between the germline ends. The CDR3 DNA sequence: TGTGCCAGCAGCTTAGCGTGGGGGCTCTCCTACAATGAGCAGTTCTTC. This gives the protein CASSLAWGLSYNEQFF.

This clone was observed a few times. The J gene is TRBJ2-3, the V gene TRBV19; D perhaps matches TRBD2 (5 bases). Germline V gives CDR1 LNHDA, CDR2 SQIVND (reference sequence). V dropped 7 bases and J dropped 2 bases, with 10 bases sitting between them. This CDR3 has 13 residues. The chain's CDR3 is CASNAGITDTQYF. For the CDR3, the DNA is TGTGCCAGTAACGCGGGTATCACAGATACGCAGTATTTT.

J is TRBJ1-5 and V is TRBV28; possible D gene TRBD1, 5 bases. Trimming cost V 6 bases and J 2 bases, with 14 bases left between them. CDR1 MDHEN and CDR2 SYDVKM come from the germline V gene. CDR3 length equals 15 residues. The CDR3 DNA is TGTGCCAGCAGCTACCCCCGGGGGGGCAATCAGCCCCAGCATTTT. Translation gives CASSYPRGGNQPQHF. Complete variable domain (other parts from reference TRBV28 and TRBJ1-5): DVKVTQSSRYLVKRTGEKVFLECVQDMDHENMFWYRQDPGLGLRLIYFSYDVKMKEKGDIPEGYSVSREKKERFSLILESASTNQTSMYLCASSYPRGGNQPQHFGDGTRLSIL.

The V call is TRBV19, the J call TRBJ2-5; D is ambiguous. The CDR3 contains 13 residues. V lost 4 bases and J 0 bases, leaving 6 bases between the germline ends. Germline V gives CDR1 LNHDA, CDR2 SQIVND (reference sequence). The CDR3 sequence: CASSTNNQETQYF. The DNA of the CDR3 is TGTGCCAGTAGTACGAACAACCAAGAGACCCAGTACTTC.

The V gene is TRBV10-3, the J gene TRBJ2-2, with D possibly matching TRBD2 (5 bases). The germline gives CDR1 ENHRY, CDR2 SYGVKD. V shed 2 bases and J shed 4 bases, with 11 bases lying between them. The CDR3 is made up of 15 amino acids. CDR3 nucleotide sequence: TGTGCCATCAGTGAGACGCGGGCCCTCACCGGGGAGCTGTTTTTT. Translation: CAISETRALTGELFF.

This rearrangement joins TRBV6-6 to TRBJ2-1; the match to TRBD2 covers 10 bases. This CDR3 is built from 14 residues. In germline, CDR1 is MNHNY, CDR2 SVGAGI (reference sequence). V shed 6 bases, J shed 7 bases, and the junction held 6 bases outside the gene matches. Here the CDR3 reads CASRLAGANNEQFF. The CDR3 DNA is TGTGCCAGCAGGCTAGCGGGGGCGAATAATGAGCAGTTCTTC.

This clone was picked up one time. The chain joins TRBV10-3 to TRBJ2-2; a weak D match, TRBD2 (6 bases). The CDR3 is made up of 15 amino acids. Germline V CDR1 and CDR2: ENHRY, SYGVKD. V was shortened by 3 bases and J by 1 base, with 9 bases between the two germline ends. The CDR3 spells CAISDSRGNTGELFF. In DNA form, the CDR3 reads TGTGCCATCAGTGACTCGCGGGGGAACACCGGGGAGCTGTTTTTT.

The gene calls are TRBV27 and TRBJ1-2; D uncertain. The V end was cut by 3 bases, the J end by 3 bases, with 14 bases between. The length of the CDR3 is 15 residues. In germline, CDR1 is MNHEY, CDR2 SMNVEV (reference sequence). CDR3 bases: TGTGCCAGCAGTTTGGTGAATGCGGGCGACTATGGCTACACCTTC. This codes for CASSLVNAGDYGYTF.

The chain links TRBV19 to TRBJ1-5, with a weak D call TRBD1 (5 bases). CDR1 is LNHDA, CDR2 SQIVND, per germline (reference sequence). V lost 3 bases, J lost 6 bases, and 15 bases lay in between. The CDR3 contains 15 residues. CDR3 DNA: TGTGCCAGTAGTATGAACGCAGGGTGGGTTCAGCCCCAGCATTTT. Its protein product is CASSMNAGWVQPQHF.

The chain joins TRBV11-2 to TRBJ1-6; TRBD1 is a possible D gene (6 bases). The CDR3 is 13 residues long. The germline V gene encodes CDR1 SGHAT and CDR2 FQNNGV. The V and J ends lost 0 bases and 10 bases respectively, with 7 bases between them. CDR3 region: CASSLDTGSPLHF. The CDR3 region has the DNA TGTGCCAGCAGCTTAGATACAGGGTCACCCCTCCACTTT.

CDR3 in DNA: TGTGCCAGCAGCAGGCTCCCCGAGAGGACTGAAGCTTTCTTT. Translation gives CASSRLPERTEAFF. The V call is TRBV6-5, the J call TRBJ1-1; D gene uncertain. In germline, CDR1 is MNHEY, CDR2 SVGAGI. V gave up 6 bases and J gave up 5 bases, with 16 bases separating them. The CDR3 has 14 amino acids.

The rearrangement links TRBV11-3 to TRBJ2-7, with D uncertain. The germline V gene has CDR1 SGHNT and CDR2 YENEEA. The CDR3 length is 14 residues. V gave up 0 bases and J gave up 3 bases, with 9 bases separating them. The CDR3 sequence: CASSLDPAGYEQYF. The CDR3 DNA sequence: TGTGCCAGCAGCTTAGATCCCGCCGGCTACGAGCAGTACTTC.

The chain uses TRBV19 and TRBJ1-5, with a weak D call TRBD1 (5 bases). The ends were cut back, 9 bases at V and 6 bases at J, with 18 bases in the middle. Looked up from germline, CDR1 is LNHDA and CDR2 is SQIVND (reference sequence). The CDR3 is 14 residues long. CDR3 nucleotides: TGTGCCAGCCGAGTAACGGCCAGGGCTCAGCCCCAGCATTTT. Translated, it gives CASRVTARAQPQHF.

This rearrangement joins TRBV10-3 to TRBJ2-1, with D possibly called TRBD1 or TRBD2 (6 bases each). Germline loops: CDR1 ENHRY, CDR2 SYGVKD. The V end was cut by 0 bases, the J end by 7 bases, with 19 bases between. The CDR3 runs to 17 residues. CDR3 sequence reads: CAISESNPGQGRNEQFF. CDR3 sequence (DNA): TGTGCCATCAGTGAGTCTAACCCGGGGCAGGGGAGGAATGAGCAGTTCTTC.

The chain combines TRBV21-1 with TRBJ1-2; the table's D call, TRBD1, was not checked against the DNA. TRBV21-1 is a pseudogene. The CDR3 spans 13 residues. In nucleotides, the CDR3 is TGTGCCAGCAGCAAAAAAACAGGGAATGGCTACACCTTC. It translates to CASSKKTGNGYTF.

The chain has TRBV5-8 and TRBJ1-5; TRBD1 matches at 7 bases. The CDR3 is made up of 16 amino acids. Trimming took 7 bases from V and 0 from J; bases not matched to a gene: 10. Looked up from germline, CDR1 is SGHTS and CDR2 is YDEGEE. In nucleotides, the CDR3 is TGTGCCAGCGTAACAGGGGACCCATATAGCAATCAGCCCCAGCATTTT. Its protein product is CASVTGDPYSNQPQHF.

The gene calls are TRBV11-3 and TRBJ2-1; 7 bases are a match to TRBD2. The germline gives CDR1 SGHNT, CDR2 YENEEA. The V segment lost 5 bases and the J segment 6 bases; nucleotides outside the gene matches: 7. This CDR3 has 14 residues. Here the CDR3 reads CASSPSLAPNEQFF. DNA of the CDR3: TGTGCCAGCAGCCCCTCACTAGCGCCCAATGAGCAGTTCTTC.

The V gene is TRBV4-2, the J gene TRBJ1-5; possible D gene TRBD1, 5 bases. The CDR3 extends over 16 amino acids. V was pared by 0 bases and J by 2 bases, with 11 bases between. Per the germline V gene, CDR1 is LGHNA and CDR2 is YNFKEQ. CDR3 sequence reads: CASSQDFQGGNQPQHF. The CDR3 coding sequence is TGTGCCAGCAGCCAAGATTTCCAGGGCGGCAATCAGCCCCAGCATTTT.

This clone turned up a few times. This rearrangement joins TRBV6-5 to TRBJ2-1, with 7 bases aligning to TRBD1. This CDR3 region has 15 residues. V lost 6 bases, J lost 3 bases, and 8 bases stayed unmatched. CDR1 MNHEY and CDR2 SVGAGI come from the germline V gene. The DNA of the CDR3 is TGTGCCAGCAGCACCGGGACAGCCCGCTACAATGAGCAGTTCTTC. It yields the protein CASSTGTARYNEQFF.

This clone was found once. The chain links TRBV3-1 (or the pseudogene TRBV3-2) to TRBJ1-5; the match to TRBD1 covers 9 bases. The CDR3 runs 14 residues. Germline assignment: CDR1 LGHDT and CDR2 YNNKEL (reference sequence). Losses at the gene ends were 4 bases for V and 4 bases for J; bases not matched to a gene: 2. The DNA of the CDR3 is TGTGCCAGCAGCCCCGGGACAGGGAATCAGCCCCAGCATTTT. This translates into CASSPGTGNQPQHF.

This chain joins TRBV5-1 and TRBJ1-4, with TRBD1 as a possible D gene (5 bases). Germline CDR1 SGHRS, CDR2 YFSETQ. The CDR3 extends over 15 amino acids. Trimming took off 4 bases at V and 3 bases at J, with 13 bases between the two ends. The CDR3 reads CASSLQGVPNEKLFF. In DNA, the CDR3 is TGCGCCAGCAGCCTCCAAGGGGTTCCTAATGAAAAACTGTTTTTT.

The chain recombines TRBV15 with TRBJ1-5; D remains unclear. The length of the CDR3 is 15 residues. Germline-derived CDR1 and CDR2 are LNHNV and YYDKDF (reference sequence). The V end lost 1 base, the J end lost 0 bases, and 7 bases lay between the germline ends. As DNA, the CDR3 is TGTGCCACCAGCAGAGGAGTCTATAGCAATCAGCCCCAGCATTTT. Translated, it gives CATSRGVYSNQPQHF.

The gene calls are TRBV18 and TRBJ1-1; 9 nucleotides agree with TRBD1. The CDR3 is made up of 13 amino acids. V shed 4 bases, J shed 10 bases, and the junction held 7 bases outside the gene matches. From germline, CDR1 is KGHSH and CDR2 LQKENI. The CDR3 loop is CASSQQGAGVAFF. In nucleotides, the CDR3 is TGTGCCAGCTCACAACAGGGGGCAGGCGTAGCTTTCTTT.

The V gene is TRBV3-1 (or the pseudogene TRBV3-2), the J gene TRBJ2-1, with a tentative D call TRBD1 (6 bases). This CDR3 is 15 amino acids long. CDR1 and CDR2 from the germline V gene are LGHDT and YNNKEL (reference sequence). The V and J ends lost 1 base and 7 bases respectively, with 14 bases between them. The CDR3 DNA sequence: TGTGCCAGCAGCCAAGGGGGATTTACAGGGAATGAGCAGTTCTTC. Amino acids: CASSQGGFTGNEQFF.

This rearrangement joins TRBV3-1 (or the pseudogene TRBV3-2) to TRBJ1-1; tentatively, D is TRBD1 (5 bases). The CDR3 length is 14 residues. Germline loops: CDR1 LGHDT, CDR2 YNNKEL (reference sequence). V was cut by 1 base and J by 1 base, with 7 bases left in between. This chain's CDR3 is CASSQGQGNTEAFF. The DNA for the CDR3 is TGTGCCAGCAGCCAAGGGCAGGGGAACACTGAAGCTTTCTTT.